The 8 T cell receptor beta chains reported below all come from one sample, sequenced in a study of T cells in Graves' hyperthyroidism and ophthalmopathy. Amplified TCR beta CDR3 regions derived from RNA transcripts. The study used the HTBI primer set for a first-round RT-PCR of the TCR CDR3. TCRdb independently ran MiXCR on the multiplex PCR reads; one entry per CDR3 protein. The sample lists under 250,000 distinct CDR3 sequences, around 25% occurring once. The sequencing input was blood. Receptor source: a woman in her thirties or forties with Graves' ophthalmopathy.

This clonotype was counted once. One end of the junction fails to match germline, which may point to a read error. The CDR3 bases are TGTGCCAGCAACCGGGGACTTTCGAGCTACGGGCAGTACTTC. Residues: CASNRGLSSYGQYF. V is TRBV7-2 and J is TRBJ2-7, with D perhaps TRBD2 (6 bases). This CDR3 is built from 14 residues. Per germline, CDR1 SGHTA and CDR2 FQGNSA.

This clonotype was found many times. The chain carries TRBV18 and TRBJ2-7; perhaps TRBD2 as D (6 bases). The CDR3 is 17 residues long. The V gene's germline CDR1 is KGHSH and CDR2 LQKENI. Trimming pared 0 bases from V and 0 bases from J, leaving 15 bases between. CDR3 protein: CASSPPIGAGSSYEQYF. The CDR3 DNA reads TGTGCCAGCTCACCACCGATAGGAGCGGGCAGCTCCTACGAGCAGTACTTC.

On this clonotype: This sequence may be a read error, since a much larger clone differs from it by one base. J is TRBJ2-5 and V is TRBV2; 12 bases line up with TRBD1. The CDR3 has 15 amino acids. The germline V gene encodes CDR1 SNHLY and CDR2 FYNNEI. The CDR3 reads CVSSRDRGQEETQYF. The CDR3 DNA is TGTGTCAGCAGCCGGGACAGGGGGCAGGAAGAGACCCAGTACTTC.

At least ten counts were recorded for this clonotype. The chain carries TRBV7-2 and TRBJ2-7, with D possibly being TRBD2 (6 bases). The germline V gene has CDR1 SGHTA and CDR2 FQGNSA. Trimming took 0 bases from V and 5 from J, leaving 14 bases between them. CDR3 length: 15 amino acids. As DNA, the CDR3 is TGTGCCAGCAGCTTAGCGTTGGCGGGATGGCACGAGCAGTACTTC. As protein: CASSLALAGWHEQYF.

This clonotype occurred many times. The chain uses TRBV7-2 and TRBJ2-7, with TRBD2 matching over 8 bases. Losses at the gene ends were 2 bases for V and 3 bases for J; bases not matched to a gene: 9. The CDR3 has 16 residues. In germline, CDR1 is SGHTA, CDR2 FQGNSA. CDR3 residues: CASSLRGGGSGYEQYF. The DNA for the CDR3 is TGTGCCAGCAGCTTACGGGGGGGCGGGAGCGGCTACGAGCAGTACTTC.

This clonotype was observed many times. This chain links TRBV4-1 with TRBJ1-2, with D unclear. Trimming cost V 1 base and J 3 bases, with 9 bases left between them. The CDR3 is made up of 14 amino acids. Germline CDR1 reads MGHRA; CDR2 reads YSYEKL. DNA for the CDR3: TGCGCCAGCAGCCAAGGCAACACCTACTATGGCTACACCTTC. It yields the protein CASSQGNTYYGYTF.

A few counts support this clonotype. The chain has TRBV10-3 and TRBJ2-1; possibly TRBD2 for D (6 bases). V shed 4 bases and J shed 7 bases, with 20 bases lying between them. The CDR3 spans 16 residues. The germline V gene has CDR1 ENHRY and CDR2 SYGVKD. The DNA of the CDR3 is TGTGCCATCAGTGTCCGGGTGTTAGCGGAGAGAAATGAGCAGTTCTTC. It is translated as CAISVRVLAERNEQFF.

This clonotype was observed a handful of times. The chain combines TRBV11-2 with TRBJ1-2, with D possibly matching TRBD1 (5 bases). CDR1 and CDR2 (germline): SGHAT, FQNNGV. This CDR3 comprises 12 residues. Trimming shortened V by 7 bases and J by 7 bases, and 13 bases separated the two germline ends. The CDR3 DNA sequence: TGTGCCAGCACTGGGGGGGAGATTGGCTACACCTTC. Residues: CASTGGEIGYTF.